The clone carrying this T cell receptor beta chain was seen more than once but under ten times. This CDR3 is 15 amino acids long. From germline, CDR1 is SGHVS and CDR2 FQNEAQ. The junction had 14 bases not matched to a gene; V was cut back by 4 bases and J by 8 bases. These data originate in a study of T cells in Graves' hyperthyroidism and ophthalmopathy. Amplified regions were TCR beta CDR3 sequences from RNA transcripts. The HTBI primer set drove a first-round RT-PCR of the TCR CDR3. TCRdb redid the calling of the multiplex PCR reads with MiXCR, one entry per CDR3 protein. The table includes hundreds of thousands of distinct CDR3 sequences, around 13% detected once.

The sample comprised blood. This chain connects TRBV7-8 to TRBJ2-7; 7 bases agree with TRBD2. The sequence was collected from a woman in her twenties or thirties with Graves' hyperthyroidism. CDR3 in amino acids: CASSSEGTKVVQQYF. CDR3 nucleotide sequence: TGTGCCAGCAGCTCGGAGGGGACTAAGGTCGTGCAGCAGTACTTC. The variable domain in full, completed from reference TRBV7-8 and TRBJ2-7, reads GAGVSQSPRYKVAKRGQDVALRCDPISGHVSLFWYQQALGQGPEFLTYFQNEAQLDKSGLPSDRFFAERPEGSVSTLKIQRTQQEDSAVYLCASSSEGTKVVQQYFGPGTRLTVT.